Below are 21 T cell receptor beta chains sequenced from a single sample in a study of OX40 agonist ivuxolimab in advanced cancers. The protocol was immunoSEQ multiplex PCR, while the TCRdb copy is restricted to in-frame clones and leaves out a portion. The top ten clones hold around 4.8% of a sample with tens of thousands of clones, about 93% of them seen once. Sequencing used CD4+ or CD8+ T cells sorted from blood, obtained in a trial of the OX40 agonist ivuxolimab. The receptors were sampled from an adult with an advanced solid tumor such as melanoma, head and neck, liver or kidney cancer.

The V and J genes are TRBV7-6 and TRBJ2-5, with D possibly TRBD1 on 6 matching bases. The CDR3 runs to 15 residues. CDR1 SGHVS and CDR2 FNYEAQ come from the germline V gene. V lost 5 bases to trimming and J lost 3 bases, with 16 bases between them. This CDR3 is CASSISPGEKETQYF. CDR3 DNA sequence: TGTGCCAGCAGCATATCACCAGGGGAAAAAGAGACCCAGTACTTC.

J is TRBJ2-6 and V is TRBV30; D unresolved. The V gene lost 5 bases and the J gene lost 6 bases, with 23 bases spanning the gap. The germline V gene has CDR1 GTSNPN and CDR2 SVGIG (reference sequence). This CDR3 spans 17 amino acids. The CDR3 coding sequence is TGTGCCTGGCCCCGCCCGGTTATAACAAAGTCGGCCAACGTCCTGACTTTC. Encoded protein: CAWPRPVITKSANVLTF.

CDR3 DNA sequence: TGTGCCACCAGCAGAGAGTTTCCTCGGACAGATTACGAGCAGTACGTC. Encoded protein: CATSREFPRTDYEQYV. The rearrangement uses TRBV15 and TRBJ2-7, with a tentative D call TRBD1 (6 bases). V shed 0 bases and J shed 4 bases, with 16 bases lying between them. The CDR3 spans 16 residues. Germline CDR1 and CDR2: LNHNV and YYDKDF (reference sequence).

CDR3: CASSGVSRYGYTF. The CDR3 region has the DNA TGTGCCAGCAGTGGGGTCAGTCGCTATGGCTACACCTTC. V gene TRBV25-1 combines with J gene TRBJ1-2; no definite D call. Trimming removed 4 bases at V and 4 bases at J, with 10 bases between. Germline values: CDR1 MGHDK, CDR2 SYGVNS. The CDR3 loop spans 13 amino acids.

V usage is TRBV2 and J usage is TRBJ2-7; possible D gene TRBD2, 6 bases. Germline V gene sequence: CDR1 SNHLY, CDR2 FYNNEI. V was shortened by 4 bases and J by 4 bases, with 8 bases between the two germline ends. The CDR3 contains 12 residues. CDR3 protein: CASSAEGYEQYV. For the CDR3, the DNA is TGTGCCAGCAGTGCGGAGGGGTACGAGCAGTACGTC.

The V and J genes are TRBV5-1 and TRBJ1-4, with D hard to call. Germline V gives CDR1 SGHRS, CDR2 YFSETQ. The CDR3 has 14 residues. V was shortened by 6 bases and J by 4 bases, with 13 bases between the two germline ends. The CDR3 reads CASTEWAGNEKLFF. The CDR3 nucleotides read TGCGCCAGCACGGAATGGGCGGGTAATGAAAAACTGTTTTTT.

This chain links TRBV7-2 with TRBJ1-4; D possibly corresponds to TRBD1 (6 bases). The CDR3 extends over 15 amino acids. Trimming pared 5 bases from V and 3 bases from J, leaving 13 bases between. Germline CDR1 and CDR2: SGHTA and FQGNSA. The CDR3 spells CASSLLDSPNEKLFF. CDR3 DNA: TGTGCCAGCAGCCTCCTGGACAGTCCTAATGAAAAACTGTTTTTT.

This clone is medium-sized by share. V usage is TRBV7-9 and J usage is TRBJ2-7; no clear D gene. Looked up from germline, CDR1 is SEHNR and CDR2 is FQNEAQ (reference sequence). This CDR3 comprises 13 residues. Trimming removed 1 base at V and 6 bases at J, with 10 bases between. The CDR3 is CASSLVSYSEQYF. Here the CDR3 DNA reads TGTGCCAGCAGCTTAGTGTCGTACTCCGAGCAGTACTTC.

The chain is built from TRBV6-5 and TRBJ2-3; D is perhaps TRBD2 (5 bases). V dropped 10 bases and J dropped 4 bases, with 15 bases sitting between them. The CDR3 loop spans 13 amino acids. The germline gives CDR1 MNHEY, CDR2 SVGAGI. CDR3 loop: CATRRGTSDTQYF. The CDR3 region has the DNA TGTGCCACCAGACGGGGAACCTCAGATACGCAGTATTTT.

This sequence joins TRBV6-5 and TRBJ1-6; D unclear. Germline assignment: CDR1 MNHEY and CDR2 SVGAGI. The CDR3 covers 15 residues. The ends were cut back, 4 bases at V and 0 bases at J, with 7 bases in the middle. CDR3 sequence (DNA): TGTGCCAGCAGTTCTCGTAGCTCCTATAATTCACCCCTCCACTTT. It encodes CASSSRSSYNSPLHF.

CDR3 DNA sequence: TGTGCTAGTGGTTTGGTGGGGAGTAACACCGGGGAGCTGTTTTTT. It specifies CASGLVGSNTGELFF. The chain recombines TRBV12-5 with TRBJ2-2, with a possible D match to TRBD2 (5 bases). The CDR3 has 15 residues. Looked up from germline, CDR1 is LGHNT and CDR2 is FRNRAP. The V end lost 0 bases, the J end lost 2 bases, and 7 bases lay between the germline ends.

The rearrangement uses TRBV18 and TRBJ1-1, with a possible D match to TRBD1 (6 bases). CDR3 size: 16 residues. Trimming cost V 3 bases and J 4 bases, with 18 bases left between them. Germline CDR1 and CDR2: KGHSH and LQKENI. The CDR3 coding sequence is TGTGCCAGCTCACCGCTGGCAGGGGAAGGTTTCACTGAAGCTTTCTTT. This encodes CASSPLAGEGFTEAFF.

The V and J genes are TRBV7-9 and TRBJ2-1; TRBD2 is a possible D gene (5 bases). In germline, CDR1 is SEHNR, CDR2 FQNEAQ (reference sequence). V was cut by 6 bases and J by 8 bases, with 8 bases left in between. The CDR3 has 11 amino acids. CDR3 sequence reads: CASRTGYEQFF. In DNA, the CDR3 is TGTGCCAGCAGAACGGGGTATGAGCAGTTCTTC.

CDR3 protein: CASSEALEQLSTDTQYF. The CDR3 DNA is TGTGCCAGCAGTGAAGCGCTGGAACAGCTTAGCACAGATACGCAGTATTTT. This chain uses TRBV2 with TRBJ2-3; D is uncertain. The ends were cut back, 0 bases at V and 0 bases at J, with 13 bases in the middle. The CDR3 is made up of 17 amino acids. CDR1 is SNHLY, CDR2 FYNNEI, per germline.

The chain couples TRBV15 to TRBJ2-5; D is unresolved. CDR1 and CDR2 from the germline V gene are LNHNV and YYDKDF (reference sequence). The V and J ends lost 3 bases and 5 bases respectively, with 19 bases between them. The CDR3 loop spans 16 amino acids. CDR3 loop: CATSSPKRANLETQYF. CDR3 coding DNA: TGTGCCACCAGCAGTCCAAAGCGAGCTAATTTGGAGACCCAGTACTTC.

The V and J genes are TRBV5-4 and TRBJ1-1; tentative D call: TRBD1 (5 bases). Deletions cut 1 base from V and 1 base from J, with 8 bases between. CDR3 size: 14 residues. The germline V gene has CDR1 SGHNT and CDR2 YYREEE (reference sequence). CDR3 sequence: CASSLWGTNTEAFF. The CDR3 DNA is TGTGCCAGCAGCTTGTGGGGCACGAACACTGAAGCTTTCTTT.

V and J are TRBV18 and TRBJ2-7, with D tentatively TRBD2 (6 bases). CDR1 KGHSH and CDR2 LQKENI come from the germline V gene. The length of the CDR3 is 14 residues. V was shortened by 4 bases and J by 2 bases, with 12 bases between the two germline ends. CDR3 loop: CASSHGGSPYEQYV. The CDR3 region has the DNA TGTGCCAGCTCACACGGGGGTTCCCCCTACGAGCAGTACGTC.

This chain links TRBV2 with TRBJ1-5, with D perhaps TRBD1 (5 bases). V shed 8 bases and J shed 4 bases, with 12 bases lying between them. Germline assignment: CDR1 SNHLY and CDR2 FYNNEI. The CDR3 loop spans 13 amino acids. The CDR3 loop reads CASGTVSNQPQHF. As DNA, the CDR3 is TGTGCCAGCGGGACGGTGTCGAATCAGCCCCAGCATTTT.

The chain combines TRBV9 with TRBJ2-5; 14 bases are shared with TRBD2. The trim removed 4 bases at V and 5 bases at J, leaving 7 bases unmatched. Per germline, CDR1 SGDLS and CDR2 YYNGEE. The CDR3 runs 16 residues. This CDR3 reads CASSPGLAGVGETQYF. The DNA for the CDR3 is TGTGCCAGCAGCCCGGGACTAGCGGGAGTGGGGGAGACCCAGTACTTC.

The gene calls are TRBV5-5 and TRBJ2-7; TRBD1 matches at 7 bases. This CDR3 contains 13 residues. J lost 3 bases, V lost 4 bases, and 4 bases had no gene match. CDR1 SGHKS and CDR2 YYEKEE come from the germline V gene (reference sequence). The chain's CDR3 is CASSLGGVYEQYF. The CDR3 DNA reads as TGTGCCAGCAGCCTAGGGGGCGTCTACGAGCAGTACTTC.

This rearrangement joins TRBV27 to TRBJ1-1; no clear D gene. V lost 3 bases to trimming and J lost 4 bases, with 15 bases between them. Germline CDR1 MNHEY, CDR2 SMNVEV (reference sequence). The length of the CDR3 is 15 residues. The CDR3 spells CASSFLGYLGTEAFF. The CDR3 nucleotides read TGTGCCAGCAGTTTTTTAGGGTACCTGGGCACTGAAGCTTTCTTT.